A selection of T cell receptor beta chains follows, all from one sample in a study of T-cell memory formation after mild COVID-19. One entry per CDR3 protein results from TCRdb running MiXCR on the 5' RACE reads. The sample records roughly 340,000 distinct CDR3 sequences, more than 20% being singletons. Specimen: PBMCs or a T cell subset sorted from them (not recorded which). The receptors were sampled from a man between 18 and 35 years old who had mild COVID-19 (a few samples of this study predate the infection). Cell type and time point are not known. Each CDR3 is given with its conserved first and last residue. Only some rows state a clone size, as once, few, many or a class for expanded clones.

clone_size: NA; j_call: TRBJ1-3; v_call: TRBV11-2; cdr3_aa: CASSRRQGISGNTIYF
clone_size: NA; j_call: TRBJ2-4; v_call: TRBV4-3; cdr3_aa: CASSQGTVNIQYF
clone_size: NA; j_call: TRBJ2-1; v_call: TRBV11-1; cdr3_aa: CASSRRSNEQFF
clone_size: NA; j_call: TRBJ2-5; v_call: TRBV15; cdr3_aa: CATSRGDRVYQETQYF
clone_size: few; j_call: TRBJ2-3; v_call: TRBV9; cdr3_aa: CASSVGVRGTDTQYF
clone_size: NA; j_call: TRBJ2-1; v_call: TRBV7-2; cdr3_aa: CASSLAGGGGRYNEQFF
clone_size: NA; j_call: TRBJ1-1; v_call: TRBV12-3/TRBV12-4; cdr3_aa: CASSLPGIVGYTEAFF
clone_size: NA; j_call: TRBJ2-1; v_call: TRBV12-3/TRBV12-4; cdr3_aa: CASSFNRGPEQFF
clone_size: NA; j_call: TRBJ2-7; v_call: TRBV6-2/TRBV6-3; cdr3_aa: CASMSGYEQYF
clone_size: few; j_call: TRBJ2-2; v_call: TRBV7-3; cdr3_aa: CASSLRLARHTGELFF
clone_size: few; j_call: TRBJ2-5; v_call: TRBV7-3; cdr3_aa: CASSFIAAETQYF
clone_size: many; j_call: TRBJ1-5; v_call: TRBV19; cdr3_aa: CASSITGGRQPQHF
clone_size: many; j_call: TRBJ2-4; v_call: TRBV7-2; cdr3_aa: CASSLVSRGTKNIQYF
clone_size: few; j_call: TRBJ1-2; v_call: TRBV12-3/TRBV12-4; cdr3_aa: CASRAPGQGNGYTF